This T cell receptor (beta chain) originates from a study of T cell changes during pregnancy in multiple sclerosis. CDR1 is MNHEY and CDR2 is SMNVEV in the germline V gene (reference sequence). Trimming cost V 5 bases and J 2 bases, with 10 bases left between them. This CDR3 is 13 amino acids long. This table comes from immunoSEQ multiplex PCR, and its TCRdb copy is limited to in-frame clones, with some not included. This sample yields around 28,000 clones, of which approximately 90% are seen a single time; around 4.5% belongs to the top ten. This sequence originates from a female donor with multiple sclerosis, enrolled in a pregnancy study. This chain links TRBV27 with TRBJ2-7; D is perhaps TRBD1 (5 bases). The sequenced sample was CD8+ T cells from peripheral blood mononuclear cells, obtained in the second trimester of pregnancy. CDR3 residues: CASSVGATYEQYF. The DNA for the CDR3 is TGTGCCAGCAGTGTAGGGGCGACCTACGAGCAGTACTTC.